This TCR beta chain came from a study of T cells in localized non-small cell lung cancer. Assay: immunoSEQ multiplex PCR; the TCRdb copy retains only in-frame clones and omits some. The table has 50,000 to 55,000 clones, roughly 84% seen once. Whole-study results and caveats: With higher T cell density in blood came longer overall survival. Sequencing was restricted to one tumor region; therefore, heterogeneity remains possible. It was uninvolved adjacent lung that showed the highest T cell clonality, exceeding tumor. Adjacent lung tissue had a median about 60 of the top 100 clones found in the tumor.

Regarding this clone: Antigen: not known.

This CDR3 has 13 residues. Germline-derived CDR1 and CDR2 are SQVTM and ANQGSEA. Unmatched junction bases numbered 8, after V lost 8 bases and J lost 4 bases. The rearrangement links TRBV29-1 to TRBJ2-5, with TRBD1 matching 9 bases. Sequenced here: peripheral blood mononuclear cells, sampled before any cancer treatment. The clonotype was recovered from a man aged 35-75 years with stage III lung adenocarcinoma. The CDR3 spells CSLGQGGRETQYF. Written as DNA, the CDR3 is TGCAGCTTGGGACAGGGAGGGCGAGAGACCCAGTACTTC.